This T cell receptor beta chain originates from a study of cytomegalovirus exposure and HLA in healthy donors. Overall study findings and caveats: Analysis performed later showed TCR beta chains linked to HLA being more clonally expanded than equally common others.

PCR was performed using 60 Vbeta and 13 Jbeta primers. TCRdb's table, derived via immunoSEQ multiplex PCR, lists solely in-frame clones and lacks some. This table has 190,000 or so clones, under 85% appearing once. With regard to this clone: Its specificity is unknown.

The CDR3 runs 15 residues. Trimming cost V 4 bases and J 0 bases, with 12 bases left between them. Per germline, CDR1 ENHRY and CDR2 SYGVKD. This chain links TRBV10-3 with TRBJ1-1; D ambiguous. The source of this sequence is a man aged 45-60 years in good health and CMV-seronegative. Specimen: PBMCs. The CDR3, as DNA: TGTGCCATCAGTGGGACGGGAGTTCTGAACACTGAAGCTTTCTTT. It encodes CAISGTGVLNTEAFF.